This T cell receptor beta chain was recorded in a study of T cell responses to AZD1222 COVID-19 vaccine. For the study at large: Both about-4-week and about-12-week second-dose recipients were combined.

Using immunoSEQ multiplex PCR, the repertoire was profiled, and TCRdb retains in-frame clones only, with some absent. Here the sample spans some 170,000 clones, 70% to 90% being singletons. A word on this clone: Its cognate antigen is unknown.

Overall study findings and caveats: Baseline antibody screening turned up just a handful of seropositive AZD1222 recipients. Donors in the cohort were predominantly white British and more often female, and clonal diversity was possibly underestimated. The breadth and depth of Spike-specific TCRs increased once two AZD1222 doses had been given.

Sequencing was performed on peripheral blood, taken on day 0 of AZD1222 vaccination. This TCR came from an adult in good health.

Here the CDR3 reads CASSRPNRGDYGYTF. CDR3 DNA: TGTGCCAGCAGCAGACCCAACAGGGGCGACTATGGCTACACCTTC. The rearrangement links TRBV28 to TRBJ1-2; TRBD1 agrees at 7 bases. The CDR3 runs to 15 residues. Germline V gene data show CDR1 as MDHEN and CDR2 as SYDVKM. The V gene end was trimmed by 6 bases and the J gene end by 3 bases; junction bases not matched to a gene: 10.